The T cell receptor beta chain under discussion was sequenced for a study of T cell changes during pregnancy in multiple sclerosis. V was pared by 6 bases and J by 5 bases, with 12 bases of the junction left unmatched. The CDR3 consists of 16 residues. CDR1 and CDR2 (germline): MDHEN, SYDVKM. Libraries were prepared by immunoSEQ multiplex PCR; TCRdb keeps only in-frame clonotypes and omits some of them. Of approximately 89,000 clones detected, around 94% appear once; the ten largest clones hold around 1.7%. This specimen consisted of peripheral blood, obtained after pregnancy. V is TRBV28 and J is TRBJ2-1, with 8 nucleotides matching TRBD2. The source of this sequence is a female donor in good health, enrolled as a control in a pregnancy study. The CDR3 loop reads CASSPFFSGIDNEQFF. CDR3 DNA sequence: TGTGCCAGCAGCCCCTTTTTTAGCGGGATTGACAATGAGCAGTTCTTC.